This entry lists 29 T cell receptor beta chains sequenced from one sample in a study of T cells in Graves' hyperthyroidism and ophthalmopathy. RNA transcripts gave rise to amplified TCR beta CDR3 regions. Initially, a first-round RT-PCR of the TCR CDR3 employed the HTBI primer set. TCRdb passed the multiplex PCR reads through MiXCR, listing each CDR3 protein once. The sample records approximately 370,000 distinct CDR3 sequences, roughly 17% being singletons. Sequenced: blood. These receptors were collected from a woman aged 25 to 39 with Graves' hyperthyroidism that later progressed to Graves' ophthalmopathy.

Points on this clonotype: With a much larger clone just one base away, this may be a read error. The J gene is TRBJ2-1, the V gene TRBV2, with a possible D match to TRBD1 (6 bases). The DNA end lines up better with TRBJ2-7; the J call may be wrong. The CDR3 is 17 residues long. Germline-derived CDR1 and CDR2 are SNHLY and FYNNEI. The CDR3 sequence is CASSEYEGVTGYNEQYF. The CDR3 bases are TGTGCCAGCAGTGAATACGAGGGGGTTACTGGTTACAATGAGCAGTACTTC.

This clonotype was seen more than once but under ten times. The chain uses TRBV20-1 and TRBJ1-5; 9 bases map to TRBD1. The ends lost 3 bases at V and 6 bases at J; junction bases unmatched: 9. CDR3 length: 15 residues. In germline, CDR1 is DFQATT, CDR2 SNEGSKA (reference sequence). This CDR3 is CSASTGTGYVQPQHF. The CDR3 region has the DNA TGCAGTGCTAGTACCGGGACAGGGTATGTTCAGCCCCAGCATTTT.

The J gene is TRBJ1-4, the V gene TRBV28; D is uncertain. The CDR3 length is 14 residues. CDR1 is MDHEN, CDR2 SYDVKM, per germline. V dropped 7 bases and J dropped 7 bases, with 16 bases sitting between them. The CDR3 protein is CASTPPGLGEKLFF. DNA of the CDR3: TGTGCCAGCACCCCCCCGGGGTTGGGTGAAAAACTGTTTTTT.

The chain employs TRBV25-1 and TRBJ2-3; D might be TRBD2 (6 bases). V lost 10 bases, J lost 0 bases, and 14 bases lay in between. CDR3 length: 14 amino acids. Germline V lookup: CDR1 MGHDK, CDR2 SYGVNS. The CDR3 loop reads CATSPGTSTDTQYF. The CDR3 DNA reads as TGTGCCACATCACCCGGGACTAGCACAGATACGCAGTATTTT.

This clonotype occurred a few times. The chain links TRBV12-3 or TRBV12-4 to TRBJ2-6, with a tentative D call TRBD2 (5 bases). V dropped 9 bases and J dropped 1 base, with 10 bases sitting between them. The CDR3 has 14 residues. CDR3 in amino acids: CASLEGSGANVLTF. The CDR3 DNA follows: TGTGCCAGTCTCGAGGGTTCTGGGGCCAACGTCCTGACTTTC.

The gene calls are TRBV18 and TRBJ1-4; 8 positions agree with TRBD1. The junction had 3 bases not matched to a gene; V was cut back by 3 bases and J by 0 bases. The CDR3 sequence is 16 residues long. Germline assignment: CDR1 KGHSH and CDR2 LQKENI. CDR3 amino acids: CASSPRDRSTNEKLFF. CDR3 DNA sequence: TGTGCCAGCTCACCGCGGGACAGGTCAACTAATGAAAAACTGTTTTTT.

This clonotype was seen ten or more times. In nucleotides, the CDR3 is TGTGCCAGCAGTTTAGGGGGGGCTTATCAGCCCCAGCATTTT. It specifies CASSLGGAYQPQHF. This sequence joins TRBV27 and TRBJ1-5, with D perhaps TRBD1 (6 bases). The germline gives CDR1 MNHEY, CDR2 SMNVEV (reference sequence). The CDR3 runs to 14 residues. The V end lost 2 bases, the J end lost 5 bases, and 10 bases lay between the germline ends.

The table lists this clonotype with many counts. V is TRBV6-1 and J is TRBJ2-5; D might be TRBD1 or TRBD2, each matching 5 bases. This CDR3 spans 14 amino acids. Germline CDR1 reads MNHNS; CDR2 reads SASEGT. V shed 10 bases and J shed 4 bases, with 19 bases lying between them. This CDR3 is CATREMTAGETQYF. In nucleotides, the CDR3 is TGTGCCACCAGGGAGATGACAGCAGGAGAGACCCAGTACTTC.

There are many counts of this clonotype. The chain uses TRBV3-1 and TRBJ1-1; TRBD1 might be the D (5 bases). Germline CDR1 reads LGHDT; CDR2 reads YNNKEL (reference sequence). This CDR3 comprises 13 residues. Trimming shortened V by 5 bases and J by 4 bases, and 11 bases separated the two germline ends. The CDR3 protein is CASSGQGSTEAFF. In nucleotides, the CDR3 is TGTGCCAGCAGCGGGCAGGGAAGCACTGAAGCTTTCTTT.

This clonotype has only a few counts. The rearrangement uses TRBV15 and TRBJ2-1; no firm D call. This CDR3 is built from 14 residues. Between the trimmed V and J ends, which lost 6 bases and 0 bases, there was a span of 9 bases. CDR1 and CDR2 from the germline V gene are LNHNV and YYDKDF (reference sequence). The CDR3 here is CATRTFSSYNEQFF. Here the CDR3 DNA reads TGTGCCACCAGGACATTTAGCTCCTACAATGAGCAGTTCTTC.

At least ten counts were recorded for this clonotype. The CDR3 DNA reads TGCGCCAGCAGCTTGTCCCCTTTAAAAGGGACAGGGGAAACCCTGGGGTACTTC. This translates into CASSLSPLKGTGETLGYF. J is TRBJ2-5 and V is TRBV5-1; 10 positions match TRBD1. From germline, CDR1 is SGHRS and CDR2 YFSETQ. V lost 1 base and J lost 13; bases outside the gene matches: 22. CDR3 size: 18 residues.

The V and J genes are TRBV6-2 or TRBV6-3 and TRBJ1-1; tentative D call: TRBD1 (5 bases). The CDR3 sequence is 15 residues long. Germline V gives CDR1 MNHEY, CDR2 SVGEGT. Trimming removed 8 bases from V and 2 bases from J, with 18 bases in between. CDR3 coding DNA: TGTGCCAGCCCGCTACTACTGGGGGGTAACACTGAAGCTTTCTTT. It translates to CASPLLLGGNTEAFF.

This clonotype was counted ten times or more. The genes are TRBV3-1 and TRBJ1-2; 7 nucleotides agree with TRBD1. The germline CDR1 and CDR2 sequences are LGHDT and YNNKEL (reference sequence). The CDR3 runs 16 residues. After removal of 1 base from V and 5 bases from J, the junction contained 10 bases not matched to a gene. CDR3 coding DNA: TGTGCCAGCAGCCAAGCCGACAGGGTTGGCGGTTATGGCTACACCTTC. It codes for CASSQADRVGGYGYTF.

The genes are TRBV6-5 and TRBJ2-1, with D possibly TRBD2 on 6 matching bases. The CDR3 spans 15 residues. V was cut by 4 bases and J by 5 bases, with 15 bases left in between. Germline V lookup: CDR1 MNHEY, CDR2 SVGAGI. The DNA for the CDR3 is TGTGCCAGCAGTTTCGGGACTGTGCAAAACAATGAGCAGTTCTTC. Translating gives CASSFGTVQNNEQFF.

This clonotype was seen ten or more times. The V call is TRBV3-1, the J call TRBJ2-5, with unresolved D. This CDR3 spans 15 amino acids. Trimming shortened V by 0 bases and J by 5 bases, and 13 bases separated the two germline ends. Germline V lookup: CDR1 LGHDT, CDR2 YNNKEL (reference sequence). CDR3 residues: CASSQDLSRAETQYF. Written as DNA, the CDR3 is TGTGCCAGCAGCCAAGATCTGTCCCGGGCGGAGACCCAGTACTTC.

This clonotype was counted between two and nine times. The V call is TRBV13, the J call TRBJ1-1; D unresolved. Germline loops: CDR1 PRHDT, CDR2 FYEKMQ (reference sequence). The length of the CDR3 is 14 residues. The V end lost 5 bases, the J end lost 1 base, and 11 bases lay between the germline ends. The CDR3 is CASSHRLRNTEAFF. CDR3 bases: TGTGCCAGCAGCCATAGACTGAGGAACACTGAAGCTTTCTTT.

This clonotype was detected ten times or more. The chain carries TRBV2 and TRBJ2-7; 9 positions match TRBD2. V shed 11 bases and J 6 bases; nucleotides not matched to a gene: 11. Germline V lookup: CDR1 SNHLY, CDR2 FYNNEI. The CDR3 totals 13 residues. The DNA for the CDR3 is TGTGCCGCCGGCGGGGGGGCCTCTCCCGAGCAGTACTTC. Its translation is CAAGGGASPEQYF.

This clonotype was found many times. The J gene is TRBJ2-7, the V gene TRBV29-1; 9 positions agree with TRBD1. Germline V gives CDR1 SQVTM, CDR2 ANQGSEA. V was clipped by 5 bases and J by 5 bases; unmatched bases: 7. The CDR3 covers 13 residues. The CDR3 is CSVIGTGFDEQYF. Written as DNA, the CDR3 is TGCAGCGTTATTGGGACAGGGTTCGACGAGCAGTACTTC.

This clonotype has at least ten counts. This chain links TRBV4-1 with TRBJ2-3; tentatively, D is TRBD2 (6 bases). The CDR3 contains 17 residues. Trimming cost V 4 bases and J 5 bases, with 22 bases left between them. Germline CDR1 is MGHRA and CDR2 is YSYEKL. The CDR3 DNA follows: TGCGCCAGCAGCCTTCTCACCCGGAGGAGGGTTGAAGATACGCAGTATTTT. It codes for CASSLLTRRRVEDTQYF.

There are many counts of this clonotype. This chain joins TRBV19 and TRBJ2-7, with a tentative D call TRBD2 (5 bases). V was cut by 7 bases and J by 6 bases, with 19 bases left in between. This CDR3 has 14 residues. Germline V lookup: CDR1 LNHDA, CDR2 SQIVND (reference sequence). DNA for the CDR3: TGTGCCAGTAAGGATCCCTCCCGTGGGAGCGAGCAGTACTTC. Encoded protein: CASKDPSRGSEQYF.

The J gene is TRBJ2-3, the V gene TRBV9; D uncertain. CDR1 and CDR2 from the germline V gene are SGDLS and YYNGEE. Trimming stripped 4 bases from V and 3 bases from J, with 15 bases between. This CDR3 is 15 amino acids long. The CDR3 sequence: CASSLGGVSTDTQYF. DNA for the CDR3: TGTGCCAGCAGCCTGGGTGGCGTTTCAACAGATACGCAGTATTTT.

This clonotype was recorded only once. The chain recombines TRBV7-2 with TRBJ2-3, with a possible D match to TRBD2 (6 bases). Trimming shortened V by 6 bases and J by 3 bases, and 13 bases separated the two germline ends. Germline V CDR1 and CDR2: SGHTA, FQGNSA. The CDR3 is made up of 14 amino acids. In DNA form, the CDR3 reads TGTGCCAGCAGGCAGGGTGGGGGGACAGATACGCAGTATTTT. It codes for CASRQGGGTDTQYF.

At least ten counts were recorded for this clonotype. The chain joins TRBV7-8 to TRBJ2-1, with no clear D. The CDR3 is made up of 15 amino acids. Germline-derived CDR1 and CDR2 are SGHVS and FQNEAQ. V was cut by 5 bases and J by 7 bases, with 18 bases left in between. Written as DNA, the CDR3 is TGTGCCAGCAGCCAAAGGCTTCGCGCGGCAAATGAGCAGTTCTTC. It encodes CASSQRLRAANEQFF.

To note about this clonotype: A much bigger clone sits one base away, suggesting this may be a read error. This CDR3 is CSAPSVVSFQDTQYF. The CDR3 coding sequence is TGCAGTGCCCCAAGCGTGGTCAGCTTCCAAGATACCCAGTACTTC. The chain is built from TRBV20-1 and TRBJ2-5; D remains ambiguous. CDR1 DFQATT and CDR2 SNEGSKA come from the germline V gene (reference sequence). The CDR3 is made up of 15 amino acids.

There are many counts of this clonotype. The chain couples TRBV2 to TRBJ1-1; D unclear. Germline lookup yields CDR1 SNHLY and CDR2 FYNNEI. The V and J ends lost 6 bases and 0 bases respectively, with 5 bases between them. The CDR3 has 12 amino acids. CDR3 amino acids: CASRALNTEAFF. CDR3 DNA: TGTGCCAGCAGGGCACTGAACACTGAAGCTTTCTTT.

The table lists this clonotype with a few counts. This sequence joins TRBV7-9 and TRBJ1-1; 10 nucleotides agree with TRBD1. Germline loops: CDR1 SEHNR, CDR2 FQNEAQ (reference sequence). V lost 5 bases, J lost 0 bases, and 6 bases stayed unmatched. CDR3 length equals 16 residues. CDR3 nucleotide sequence: TGTGCCAGCAGCCTCTGGACAGGGGGTATGAACACTGAAGCTTTCTTT. Amino acids: CASSLWTGGMNTEAFF. The entire variable domain, with the rest obtained from reference TRBV7-9 and TRBJ1-1, is as follows: DTGVSQNPRHKITKRGQNVTFRCDPISEHNRLYWYRQTLGQGPEFLTYFQNEAQLEKSRLLSDRFSAERPKGSFSTLEIQRTEQGDSAMYLCASSLWTGGMNTEAFFGQGTRLTVV.

This clonotype appeared many times. The chain combines TRBV11-2 with TRBJ2-3, with a possible D match to TRBD1 (7 bases). Looked up from germline, CDR1 is SGHAT and CDR2 is FQNNGV. The ends were cut back, 3 bases at V and 0 bases at J, with 19 bases in the middle. The CDR3 contains 18 residues. CDR3: CASSLEAPGGYSTDTQYF. The CDR3 DNA follows: TGTGCCAGCAGCTTGGAAGCGCCAGGGGGGTATAGCACAGATACGCAGTATTTT.

This clonotype was detected only a few times. The gene calls are TRBV7-2 and TRBJ2-7; TRBD2 matches 10 bases. The length of the CDR3 is 20 residues. From germline, CDR1 is SGHTA and CDR2 FQGNSA. Unmatched junction bases numbered 20, after V lost 5 bases and J lost 1 base. The CDR3 DNA reads as TGTGCCAGCAGCCTTAGTTTGGGGTTAAAAGGACTAGCGGAATCCTACGAGCAGTACTTC. Its protein product is CASSLSLGLKGLAESYEQYF. The full variable domain, rest sourced from reference TRBV7-2 and TRBJ2-7, is GAGVSQSPSNKVTEKGKDVELRCDPISGHTALYWYRQSLGQGLEFLIYFQGNSAPDKSGLPSDRFSAERTGGSVSTLTIQRTQQEDSAVYLCASSLSLGLKGLAESYEQYFGPGTRLTVT.

This clonotype was observed at least ten times. In DNA form, the CDR3 reads TGCAGTGCTAGGAGTCCAGGGGGCGTCGAGCAGTACTTC. Protein sequence: CSARSPGGVEQYF. V gene TRBV20-1 combines with J gene TRBJ2-7; 8 nucleotides align to TRBD1. The CDR3 loop spans 13 amino acids. Germline CDR1 and CDR2: DFQATT and SNEGSKA (reference sequence). V lost 3 bases and J lost 6; bases outside the gene matches: 7.